Presented here are 9 T cell receptor beta chains from one specimen sequenced in a study of T cells after yellow fever vaccination. TCRdb analysed the 5' RACE reads with MiXCR anew, one entry per CDR3 protein. The data show under 700,000 distinct CDR3 sequences, roughly 17% seen once. The source material was PBMCs, sampled about 5 days after the first yellow fever vaccination. The receptors come from a man between 18 and 35 years old who received the YFV17D yellow fever vaccine.

The chain has TRBV6-2 or TRBV6-3 and TRBJ2-1; D gene unclear. The CDR3 contains 13 residues. The germline V and J ends were trimmed by 8 bases and 7 bases, with 15 bases remaining between them. Germline-derived CDR1 and CDR2 are MNHEY and SVGEGT. CDR3 sequence reads: CASCGPLRNEQFF. DNA of the CDR3: TGTGCCAGCTGCGGCCCCCTTCGGAATGAGCAGTTCTTC.

The sample holds many counts of this clonotype. V is TRBV2 and J is TRBJ1-6, with TRBD1 identical over 8 bases. V lost 7 bases, J lost 9 bases, and 5 bases stayed unmatched. Germline V gene data show CDR1 as SNHLY and CDR2 as FYNNEI. The CDR3 loop spans 13 amino acids. DNA for the CDR3: TGTGCCAGCAAAGGGACAGGAGGTTCACCCCTCCACTTT. It codes for CASKGTGGSPLHF.

This clonotype occurred a few times. The CDR3 nucleotides are TGTGCCAGCACCCCAGGAAAAGGACTCTCTGGAAACACCATATATTTT. Translation gives CASTPGKGLSGNTIYF. The chain combines TRBV3-1 with TRBJ1-3; D not certain. The V gene's germline CDR1 is LGHDT and CDR2 YNNKEL (reference sequence). V lost 7 bases and J 0 bases, leaving 16 bases between the germline ends. The CDR3 totals 16 residues.

This clonotype was counted many times. The chain recombines TRBV7-8 with TRBJ2-1; D is unclear. The length of the CDR3 is 12 residues. Trimming removed 5 bases from V and 5 bases from J, with 7 bases in between. The germline V gene has CDR1 SGHVS and CDR2 FQNEAQ. The CDR3 DNA is TGTGCCAGCAGCCCCCGGGACAATGAGCAGTTCTTC. This sequence encodes CASSPRDNEQFF.

This clonotype was seen many times. The chain uses TRBV29-1 and TRBJ2-3; D unresolved. Germline V lookup: CDR1 SQVTM, CDR2 ANQGSEA. This CDR3 comprises 11 residues. V lost 1 base to trimming and J lost 6 bases, with 5 bases between them. The CDR3 sequence is CSVEAADTQYF. In DNA form, the CDR3 reads TGCAGCGTTGAAGCAGCGGATACGCAGTATTTT.

This clonotype was picked up a small number of times. At one boundary the junction diverges from the germline segment, which might be a read error. The chain has TRBV7-7 and TRBJ1-1; TRBD1 agrees at 9 bases. This CDR3 spans 13 amino acids. Germline V gene sequence: CDR1 SSHAT, CDR2 FNYEAQ (reference sequence). This chain's CDR3 is CASSTGTGTEAFF. The CDR3 nucleotides are TGTGCTAGCAGCACCGGGACAGGGACTGAAGCTTTCTTT.

This clonotype has only a few counts. The J gene is TRBJ1-2, the V gene TRBV5-4; TRBD1 matches 9 bases. CDR3 length: 17 residues. V gave up 4 bases and J gave up 2 bases; unmatched junction bases: 12. From germline, CDR1 is SGHNT and CDR2 YYREEE (reference sequence). The CDR3, as DNA: TGTGCCAGCAGCCCACCCGGGTCCGGGACAGGGAACTATGGCTACACCTTC. It yields the protein CASSPPGSGTGNYGYTF.

This sequence joins TRBV12-3 or TRBV12-4 and TRBJ1-5; D perhaps matches TRBD1 (5 bases). The CDR3 spans 13 residues. Trimming cost V 6 bases and J 7 bases, with 13 bases left between them. The CDR3 is CASRAGGGQPQHF. CDR3 nucleotide sequence: TGTGCCAGCAGGGCCGGTGGGGGGCAGCCCCAGCATTTT.

The J gene is TRBJ2-2, the V gene TRBV29-1; a possible D gene is TRBD1 (6 bases). The CDR3 totals 14 residues. The germline V gene encodes CDR1 SQVTM and CDR2 ANQGSEA. V shed 4 bases and J shed 3 bases, with 12 bases lying between them. In DNA, the CDR3 is TGCAGCGTTGGACGGGACAAAGACACCGGGGAGCTGTTTTTT. It specifies CSVGRDKDTGELFF.